This TCR beta chain derives from a study of blood T cells in healthy people across ages. Germline lookup yields CDR1 DFQATT and CDR2 SNEGSKA (reference sequence). The CDR3 runs 17 residues. Trimming shortened V by 6 bases and J by 0 bases, and 21 bases separated the two germline ends. Comment on this clonotype: The antigen is undetermined.

Then a second PCR, running about 6 to 11 cycles, was carried out with a sample-barcoded 5' primer and a J-beta primer mix. All cDNA molecules were each tagged by a template-switch adaptor with 12 random nucleotides. Using its own MiXCR run on the 5' RACE reads, TCRdb lists one record per CDR3 protein. The sample yields around 850,000 distinct CDR3 sequences, under 40% seen once. Overall study results and limits: Donor CMV infection status was unknown, possibly confounding age-related changes in expanded clonotypes.

This sequence was found in a man younger than 35 in good health. Sequencing was performed on blood. The rearrangement uses TRBV20-1 and TRBJ2-1; possibly TRBD1 for D (5 bases). CDR3 amino acids: CSAYKLGVRSSYNEQFF. Written as DNA, the CDR3 is TGCAGTGCCTATAAGCTAGGGGTCAGAAGCTCCTACAATGAGCAGTTCTTC.